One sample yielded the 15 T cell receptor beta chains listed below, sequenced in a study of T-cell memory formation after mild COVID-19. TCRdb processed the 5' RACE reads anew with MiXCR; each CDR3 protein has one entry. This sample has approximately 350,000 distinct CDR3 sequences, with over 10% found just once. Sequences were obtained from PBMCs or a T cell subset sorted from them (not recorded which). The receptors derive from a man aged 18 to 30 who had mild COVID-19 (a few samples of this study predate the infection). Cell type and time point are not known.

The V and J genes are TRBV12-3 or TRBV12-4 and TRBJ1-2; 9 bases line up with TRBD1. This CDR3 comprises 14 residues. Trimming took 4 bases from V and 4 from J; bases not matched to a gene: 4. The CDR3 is CASSSRDRVYGYTF. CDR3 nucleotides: TGTGCCAGCAGTTCCCGGGACAGGGTCTATGGCTACACCTTC.

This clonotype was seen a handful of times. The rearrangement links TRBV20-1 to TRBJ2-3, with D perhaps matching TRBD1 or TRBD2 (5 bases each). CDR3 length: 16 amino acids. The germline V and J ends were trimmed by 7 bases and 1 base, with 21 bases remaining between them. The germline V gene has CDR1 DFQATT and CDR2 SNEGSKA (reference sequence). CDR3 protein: CSVRRWRQGGTDTQYF. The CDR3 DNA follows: TGCAGTGTTCGGCGTTGGAGGCAGGGCGGCACAGATACGCAGTATTTT.

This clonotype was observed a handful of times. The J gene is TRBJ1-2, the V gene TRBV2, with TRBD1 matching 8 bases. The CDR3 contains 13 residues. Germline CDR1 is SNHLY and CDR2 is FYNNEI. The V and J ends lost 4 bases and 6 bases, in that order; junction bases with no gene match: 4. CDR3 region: CASSATGGDGYTF. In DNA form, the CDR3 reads TGTGCCAGCAGTGCTACAGGGGGGGATGGCTACACCTTC.

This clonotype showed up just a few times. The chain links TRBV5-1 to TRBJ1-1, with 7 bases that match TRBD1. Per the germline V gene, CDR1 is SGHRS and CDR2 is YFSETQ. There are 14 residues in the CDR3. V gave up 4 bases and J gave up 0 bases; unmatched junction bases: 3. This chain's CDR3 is CASSKGTVNTEAFF. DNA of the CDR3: TGCGCCAGCAGCAAGGGGACAGTGAACACTGAAGCTTTCTTT. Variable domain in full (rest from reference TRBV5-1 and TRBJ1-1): KAGVTQTPRYLIKTRGQQVTLSCSPISGHRSVSWYQQTPGQGLQFLFEYFSETQRNKGNFPGRFSGRQFSNSRSEMNVSTLELGDSALYLCASSKGTVNTEAFFGQGTRLTVV.

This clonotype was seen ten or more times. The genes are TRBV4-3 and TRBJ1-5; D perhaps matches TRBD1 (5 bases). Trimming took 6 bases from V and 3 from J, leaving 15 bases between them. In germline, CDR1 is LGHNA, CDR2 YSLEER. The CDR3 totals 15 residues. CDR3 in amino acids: CASRPEAGFNQPQHF. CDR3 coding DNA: TGCGCCAGCAGGCCGGAGGCAGGGTTCAATCAGCCCCAGCATTTT.

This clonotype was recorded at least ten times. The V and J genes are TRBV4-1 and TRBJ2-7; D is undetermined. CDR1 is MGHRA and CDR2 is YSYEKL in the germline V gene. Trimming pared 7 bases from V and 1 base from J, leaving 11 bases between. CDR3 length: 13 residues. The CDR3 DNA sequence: TGCGCCAGCAAGGGCCAGGAGTCCTACGAGCAGTACTTC. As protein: CASKGQESYEQYF.

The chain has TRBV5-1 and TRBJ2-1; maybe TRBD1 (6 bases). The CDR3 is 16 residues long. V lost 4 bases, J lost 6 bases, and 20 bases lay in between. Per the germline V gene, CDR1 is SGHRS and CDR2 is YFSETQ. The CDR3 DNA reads TGCGCCAGCAGCCCGGACAGCGGATGGACGGCCAATGAGCAGTTCTTC. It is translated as CASSPDSGWTANEQFF.

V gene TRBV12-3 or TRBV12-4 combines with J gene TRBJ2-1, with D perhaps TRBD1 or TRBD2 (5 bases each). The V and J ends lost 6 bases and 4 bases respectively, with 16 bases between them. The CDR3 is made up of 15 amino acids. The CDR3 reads CASRSRDGRYNEQFF. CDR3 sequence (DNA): TGTGCCAGCAGGTCCCGGGACGGCAGATACAATGAGCAGTTCTTC.

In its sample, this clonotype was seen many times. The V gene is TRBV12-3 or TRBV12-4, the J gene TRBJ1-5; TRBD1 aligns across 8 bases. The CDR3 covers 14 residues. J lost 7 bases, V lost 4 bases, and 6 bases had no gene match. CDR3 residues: CASSSTGGKQPQHF. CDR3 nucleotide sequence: TGTGCCAGCAGTTCAACAGGGGGTAAACAGCCCCAGCATTTT.

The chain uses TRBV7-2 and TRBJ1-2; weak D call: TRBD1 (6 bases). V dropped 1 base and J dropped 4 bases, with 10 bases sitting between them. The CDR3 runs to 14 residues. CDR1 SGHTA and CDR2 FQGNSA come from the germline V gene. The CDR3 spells CASSLDRAGYGYTF. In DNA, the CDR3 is TGTGCCAGCAGCTTAGACAGGGCTGGCTATGGCTACACCTTC.

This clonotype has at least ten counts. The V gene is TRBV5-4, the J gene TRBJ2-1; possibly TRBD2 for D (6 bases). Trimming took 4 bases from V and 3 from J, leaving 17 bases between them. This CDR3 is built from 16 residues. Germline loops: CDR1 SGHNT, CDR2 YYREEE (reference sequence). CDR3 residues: CASSPPRSGYYNEQFF. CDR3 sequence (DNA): TGTGCCAGCAGCCCCCCAAGGAGCGGGTACTACAATGAGCAGTTCTTC.

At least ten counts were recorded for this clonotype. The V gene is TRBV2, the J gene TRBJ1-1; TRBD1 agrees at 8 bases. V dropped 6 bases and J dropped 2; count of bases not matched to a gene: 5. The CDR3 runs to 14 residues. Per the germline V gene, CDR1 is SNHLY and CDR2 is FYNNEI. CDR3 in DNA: TGTGCCAGCAGCGGACAGGGCGGTAACACTGAAGCTTTCTTT. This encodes CASSGQGGNTEAFF.

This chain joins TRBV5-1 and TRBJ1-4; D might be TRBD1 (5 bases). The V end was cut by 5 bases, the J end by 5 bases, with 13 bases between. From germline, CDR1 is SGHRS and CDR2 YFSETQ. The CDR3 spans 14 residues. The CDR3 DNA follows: TGCGCCAGCAGGGCCGTGACAGAAAATGAAAAACTGTTTTTT. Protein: CASRAVTENEKLFF.

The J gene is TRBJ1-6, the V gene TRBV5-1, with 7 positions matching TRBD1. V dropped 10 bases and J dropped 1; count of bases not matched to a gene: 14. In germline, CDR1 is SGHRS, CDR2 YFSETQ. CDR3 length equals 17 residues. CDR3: CAFRTGETGSYNSPLHF. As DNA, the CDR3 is TGCGCCTTCAGGACAGGAGAAACGGGTTCCTATAATTCACCCCTCCACTTT.

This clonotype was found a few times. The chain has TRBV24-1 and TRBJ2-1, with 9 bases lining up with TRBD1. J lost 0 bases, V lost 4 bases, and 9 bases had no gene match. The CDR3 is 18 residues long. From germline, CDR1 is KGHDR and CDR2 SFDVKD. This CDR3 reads CATSDAAGQGSSYNEQFF. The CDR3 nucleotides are TGTGCCACCAGTGACGCGGCCGGACAGGGGAGCTCCTACAATGAGCAGTTCTTC.